Each of the 7 T cell receptor beta chains below was sequenced from the same sample in a study of radiotherapy plus CTLA-4 blockade in lung cancer. The method was immunoSEQ multiplex PCR; TCRdb's version includes in-frame clones alone and lacks a portion of them. In the table there are tens of thousands of clones, 60% to 80% of which are singletons. This specimen was peripheral blood, taken from a patient treated with radiotherapy plus ipilimumab. Receptors were obtained from a human donor with non-small cell lung cancer whose response to radiotherapy plus ipilimumab could not be evaluated.

This sequence joins TRBV2 and TRBJ2-7; D may be TRBD2 (5 bases). V lost 8 bases and J lost 0, with 8 bases in between. Looked up from germline, CDR1 is SNHLY and CDR2 is FYNNEI. The CDR3 totals 12 residues. CDR3 coding DNA: TGTGCCAGCCGACTAAGCTCCTACGAGCAGTACTTC. Protein product: CASRLSSYEQYF. The full variable domain, in which reference TRBV2 and TRBJ2-7 provide the parts outside the CDR3, is EPEVTQTPSHQVTQMGQEVILRCVPISNHLYFYWYRQILGQKVEFLVSFYNNEISEKSEIFDDQFSVERPDGSNFTLKIRSTKLEDSAMYFCASRLSSYEQYFGPGTRLTVT.

This clone has only a few counts. V and J are TRBV15 and TRBJ1-5; 10 positions match TRBD1. Germline CDR1 LNHNV, CDR2 YYDKDF (reference sequence). CDR3 length equals 18 residues. The trim removed 0 bases at V and 7 bases at J, leaving 12 bases unmatched. CDR3 in amino acids: CATSRDSNTGTGVQPQHF. The CDR3 DNA reads as TGTGCCACCAGCAGAGATTCAAATACCGGGACAGGGGTCCAGCCCCAGCATTTT.

The rearrangement joins TRBV7-3 to TRBJ2-1, with 9 bases identical to TRBD1. The trim removed 7 bases at V and 1 base at J, leaving 5 bases unmatched. Germline-derived CDR1 and CDR2 are SGHTA and FQGTGA. The CDR3 loop spans 15 amino acids. Here the CDR3 DNA reads TGTGCCAGCACCCCCGGGACAGGGTCCTACAATGAGCAGTTCTTC. Amino acids: CASTPGTGSYNEQFF.

This clone came up a few times. The chain links TRBV6-6 to TRBJ2-7; D remains unclear. Germline lookup yields CDR1 MNHNY and CDR2 SVGAGI (reference sequence). The length of the CDR3 is 13 residues. V was shortened by 5 bases and J by 4 bases, with 12 bases between the two germline ends. This CDR3 is CASSDQAEYEQYF. DNA of the CDR3: TGTGCCAGCAGTGATCAGGCAGAGTACGAGCAGTACTTC.

This clone was recorded a few times. This chain uses TRBV15 with TRBJ1-2; D gene uncertain. The CDR3 has 15 residues. Germline CDR1 and CDR2: LNHNV and YYDKDF (reference sequence). Trimming pared 0 bases from V and 0 bases from J, leaving 8 bases between. The CDR3 DNA follows: TGTGCCACCAGCAGAGATAGACACGCTAACTATGGCTACACCTTC. It yields the protein CATSRDRHANYGYTF.

The V and J genes are TRBV5-4 and TRBJ2-2, with 14 bases lining up with TRBD2. CDR3 size: 20 residues. V lost 3 bases and J lost 4; bases outside the gene matches: 14. Germline lookup yields CDR1 SGHNT and CDR2 YYREEE (reference sequence). CDR3 residues: CASSSYAGTSGRGVTGELFF. The CDR3 DNA follows: TGTGCCAGCAGCTCATACGCGGGGACTAGCGGGAGAGGGGTCACCGGGGAGCTGTTTTTT.

V gene TRBV5-1 combines with J gene TRBJ1-1; 8 bases match TRBD1. Germline lookup yields CDR1 SGHRS and CDR2 YFSETQ. The V and J ends lost 2 bases and 4 bases, in that order; junction bases with no gene match: 7. There are 15 residues in the CDR3. This chain's CDR3 is CASSFWGTGGTEAFF. The CDR3 region has the DNA TGCGCCAGCAGCTTTTGGGGAACAGGGGGCACTGAAGCTTTCTTT. Full variable domain (missing parts from reference TRBV5-1 and TRBJ1-1): KAGVTQTPRYLIKTRGQQVTLSCSPISGHRSVSWYQQTPGQGLQFLFEYFSETQRNKGNFPGRFSGRQFSNSRSEMNVSTLELGDSALYLCASSFWGTGGTEAFFGQGTRLTVV.